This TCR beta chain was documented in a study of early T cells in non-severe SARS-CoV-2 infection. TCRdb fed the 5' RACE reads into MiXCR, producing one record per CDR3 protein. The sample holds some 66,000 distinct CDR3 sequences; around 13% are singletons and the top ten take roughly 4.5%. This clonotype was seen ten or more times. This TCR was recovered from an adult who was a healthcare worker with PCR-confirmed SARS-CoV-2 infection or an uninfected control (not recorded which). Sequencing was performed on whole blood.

DNA for the CDR3: TGCGCCAGCAGTGAAGGGGGCCCAGGGCCCCAGCATTTT. Encoded protein: CASSEGGPGPQHF. The chain employs TRBV10-1 and TRBJ1-5, with TRBD1 matching 7 bases. With 3 bases clipped from V and 9 bases from J, the junction kept 5 bases outside the gene matches. This CDR3 comprises 13 residues. CDR1 is WNHNN and CDR2 is SYGVQD in the germline V gene (reference sequence).